Listed below are T cell receptor beta chains from one sample, sequenced in a study of human T cells and chemical hapten exposure. TCRdb called the RACE reads again in MiXCR, with one record for every CDR3 protein. The data show about 120,000 distinct CDR3 sequences, with approximately 10% seen just once and approximately 2.5% held by the top ten. Source: whole blood, taken in connection with sensitization to the hapten diphenylcyclopropenone (DPC). These receptors came from a woman aged 45-60 years with alopecia areata. Some clones in this sample may be carry-over from other donors' samples. The CDR3 runs from the conserved cysteine through the conserved F or W. The D gene is left open where the match is weak. The size of a clone is reported for some rows only, either as once, few or many, or as a class for expanded clones.

clone size	V gene	J gene	D gene	CDR3 DNA	CDR3 protein
.	TRBV9	TRBJ2-5	TRBD1	TGTGCCAGCAGCGTGGGCGGACAGGGAAGTATGGAGACCCAGTACTTC	CASSVGGQGSMETQYF
many	TRBV2	TRBJ2-3	TRBD2	TGTGCCAGCAGTGAAGCTAGCGGGGGCCCTAGCACAGATACGCAGTATTTT	CASSEASGGPSTDTQYF
few	TRBV11-2	TRBJ2-1	TRBD2	TGTGCCAGCAGCCCCGCTGGGCTAGCGGACAATGAGCAGTTCTTC	CASSPAGLADNEQFF
many	TRBV6-5	TRBJ2-7	TRBD1	TGTGCCAGCAGCACGCAGGGGGCCTACGAGCAGTACTTC	CASSTQGAYEQYF
.	TRBV7-9	TRBJ2-2	.	TGTGCCAGCAGCTCGCGGCTCCTTTCCTACACCGGGGAGCTGTTTTTT	CASSSRLLSYTGELFF
.	TRBV12-3/TRBV12-4	TRBJ2-1	TRBD1	TGTGCCAGCAGTTTACCCTCCGGGACAGGGGAGTTCTTC	CASSLPSGTGEFF
few	TRBV13	TRBJ2-2	.	TGTGCCAGCAGCTGGCGAGCAGTGAGGGTGAGCGGGGAGCTGTTTTTT	CASSWRAVRVSGELFF
.	TRBV6-5	TRBJ2-3	TRBD2	TGTGCCAGCAGTTCCCTAGCGGGAGCCTTGGATACGCAGTATTTT	CASSSLAGALDTQYF
many	TRBV3-1	TRBJ2-1	.	TGTGCCAGCAGCCAAGAGGGATTCGGAGGGCTGGGTGCTGAGCAGTTCTTC	CASSQEGFGGLGAEQFF
many	TRBV5-4	TRBJ2-3	.	TGTGCCAGCAGCTTGTCCTACACAGATACGCAGTATTTT	CASSLSYTDTQYF
few	TRBV6-5	TRBJ1-3	.	TGTGCCAGCAGAACCAACCAAGGAAACACCATATATTTT	CASRTNQGNTIYF
.	TRBV19	TRBJ2-1	.	TGTGCCAGTAGTATAGTGGGGGTCCATGAGCAGTTCTTC	CASSIVGVHEQFF
many	TRBV6-1	TRBJ2-6	.	TGTGCCAGCAGTGAAGTGAGCTCTGGGGCCAACGTCCTGACTTTC	CASSEVSSGANVLTF
.	TRBV30	TRBJ1-6	.	TGTGCCTGGAGTGATGGAGGATCGGCACCCCTCCACTTT	CAWSDGGSAPLHF
few	TRBV11-2	TRBJ2-7	.	TGTGCCAGCAGCTTAGATATGTCCGGTAGCTCCTACGAGCAGTACTTC	CASSLDMSGSSYEQYF
few	TRBV7-8	TRBJ2-5	.	TGTGCCAGCAGCGAGGGTCAGCGGACCCAAGAGACCCAGTACTTC	CASSEGQRTQETQYF
few	TRBV12-3/TRBV12-4	TRBJ2-7	TRBD1	TGTGCCAGCTCAGGGGGCGGACGGGAGCAGTACTTC	CASSGGGREQYF
few	TRBV12-3/TRBV12-4	TRBJ2-3	TRBD2	TGTGCCAGCAGTTTAAGCCTAGCGGGAACCACAGATACGCAGTATTTT	CASSLSLAGTTDTQYF
.	TRBV4-1	TRBJ1-1	.	TGCGCCAGCCCGGTGAACACTGAAGCTTTCTTT	CASPVNTEAFF
.	TRBV11-2	TRBJ2-1	.	TGTGCCAGTCAGTTAGGCGATGAGCAGTTCTTC	CASQLGDEQFF
many	TRBV7-9	TRBJ2-3	.	TGTGCCAGCACCACACCACGGCTAGCTACAGATACGCAGTATTTT	CASTTPRLATDTQYF
.	TRBV7-2	TRBJ1-1	.	TGTGCCAGCAGCTCCGGGACGCAGCGGCGGCCTTTCTTT	CASSSGTQRRPFF
.	TRBV5-6	TRBJ1-4	.	TGTGCCAGCAGCTTGATGGGTAATGAAAAACTGTTTTTT	CASSLMGNEKLFF
.	TRBV10-3	TRBJ2-7	TRBD2	TGTGCCACCTGGACTAGCGGGGGGAATAGACCCTACGAGCAGTACTTC	CATWTSGGNRPYEQYF
.	TRBV4-3	TRBJ2-2	TRBD2	TGCGCCGGCAGCCAAGAAAGTCCGGGCCTAGCGGGAGGTCCGGGGACCGGGGAGCTGTTTTTT	CAGSQESPGLAGGPGTGELFF
.	TRBV25-1	TRBJ1-1	.	TGTGCCAGCAGGAAGAGGCAGGACAACACTGAAGCTTTCTTT	CASRKRQDNTEAFF
.	TRBV3-1	TRBJ2-2	.	TGTGCCAGCAGCCAGGGACAGAACACCGGGGAGCTGTTTTTT	CASSQGQNTGELFF
many	TRBV7-6	TRBJ2-3	TRBD2	TGTGCCAGCAGCAACCCGGGACTAGGCATGGGGGCGCAGTATTTT	CASSNPGLGMGAQYF
many	TRBV20-1	TRBJ2-1	.	TGCAGTGCTGGGTACGGTTATGAGCAGTTCTTC	CSAGYGYEQFF